This T cell receptor (beta chain) was obtained from a study of tumor-infiltrating lymphocytes in oesophageal squamous cell carcinoma. MiXCR, run by TCRdb on the PCR reads, gives a single entry per CDR3 protein. The top ten hold about 33% of the sample, which has about 10,000 distinct CDR3 sequences, around 63% seen once. CDR3 length equals 13 residues. V shed 3 bases and J shed 2 bases, with 8 bases lying between them. The TCR originated in a male donor with esophageal squamous cell carcinoma. Sequencing was performed on esophageal tumor tissue. The chain carries TRBV12-3 or TRBV12-4 and TRBJ2-7, with D possibly TRBD1 on 5 matching bases. CDR3: CASSFGRAYEQYF. The DNA for the CDR3 is TGTGCCAGCAGTTTTGGCAGGGCCTACGAGCAGTACTTC.